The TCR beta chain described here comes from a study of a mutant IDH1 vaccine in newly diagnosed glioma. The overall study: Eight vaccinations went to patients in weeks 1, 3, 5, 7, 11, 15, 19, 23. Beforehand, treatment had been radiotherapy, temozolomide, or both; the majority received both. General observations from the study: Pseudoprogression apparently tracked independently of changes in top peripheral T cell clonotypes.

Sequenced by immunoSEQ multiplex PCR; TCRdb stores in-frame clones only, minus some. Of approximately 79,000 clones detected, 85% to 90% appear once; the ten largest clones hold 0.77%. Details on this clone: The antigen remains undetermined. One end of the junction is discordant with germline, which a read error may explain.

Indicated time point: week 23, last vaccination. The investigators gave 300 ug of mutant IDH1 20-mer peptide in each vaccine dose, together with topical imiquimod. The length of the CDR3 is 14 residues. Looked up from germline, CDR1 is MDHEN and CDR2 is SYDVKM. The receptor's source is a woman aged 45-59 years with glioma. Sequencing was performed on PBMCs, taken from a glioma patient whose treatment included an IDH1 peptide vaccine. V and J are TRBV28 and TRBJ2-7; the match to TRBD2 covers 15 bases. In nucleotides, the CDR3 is TGTGCCAGCAGTTCGGGACTAGCGGGGGGCTCAACGAGATTC. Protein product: CASSSGLAGGSTRF.